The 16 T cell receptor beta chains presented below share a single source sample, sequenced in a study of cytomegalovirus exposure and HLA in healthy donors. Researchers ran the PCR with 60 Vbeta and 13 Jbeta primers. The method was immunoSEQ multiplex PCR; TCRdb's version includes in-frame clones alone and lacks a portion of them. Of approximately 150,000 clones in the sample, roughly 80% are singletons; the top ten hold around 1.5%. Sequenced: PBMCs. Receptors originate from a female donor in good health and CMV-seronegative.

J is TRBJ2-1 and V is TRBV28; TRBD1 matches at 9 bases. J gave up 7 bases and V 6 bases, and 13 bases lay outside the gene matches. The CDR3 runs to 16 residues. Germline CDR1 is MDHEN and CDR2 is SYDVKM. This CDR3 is CASSITGGRSVNEQFF. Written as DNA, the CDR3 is TGTGCCAGCAGCATTACAGGGGGCAGGTCGGTTAATGAGCAGTTCTTC.

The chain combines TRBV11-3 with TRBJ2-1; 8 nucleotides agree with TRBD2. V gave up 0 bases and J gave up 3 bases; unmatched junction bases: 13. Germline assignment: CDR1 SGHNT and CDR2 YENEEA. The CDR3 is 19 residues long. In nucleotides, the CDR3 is TGTGCCAGCAGCTTAGAACGGGGCCGAGCGGGGGCCCACTACAATGAGCAGTTCTTC. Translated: CASSLERGRAGAHYNEQFF. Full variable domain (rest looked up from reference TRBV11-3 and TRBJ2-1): EAGVVQSPRYKIIEKKQPVAFWCNPISGHNTLYWYLQNLGQGPELLIRYENEEAVDDSQLPKDRFSAERLKGVDSTLKIQPAELGDSAVYLCASSLERGRAGAHYNEQFFGPGTRLTVL.

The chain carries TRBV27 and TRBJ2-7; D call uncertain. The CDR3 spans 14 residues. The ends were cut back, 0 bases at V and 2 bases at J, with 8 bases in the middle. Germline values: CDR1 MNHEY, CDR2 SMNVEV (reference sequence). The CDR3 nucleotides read TGTGCCAGCAGTTTATCGGAGTCCACCTACGAGCAGTACTTC. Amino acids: CASSLSESTYEQYF.

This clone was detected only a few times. CDR3 sequence reads: CASSLDPTGLWGYTF. CDR3 sequence (DNA): TGTGCCAGCAGTTTAGACCCGACAGGGTTGTGGGGCTACACCTTC. The rearrangement joins TRBV27 to TRBJ1-2, with 7 bases lining up with TRBD1. Trimming took 2 bases from V and 8 from J; bases not matched to a gene: 11. The CDR3 runs to 15 residues. Germline-derived CDR1 and CDR2 are MNHEY and SMNVEV (reference sequence).

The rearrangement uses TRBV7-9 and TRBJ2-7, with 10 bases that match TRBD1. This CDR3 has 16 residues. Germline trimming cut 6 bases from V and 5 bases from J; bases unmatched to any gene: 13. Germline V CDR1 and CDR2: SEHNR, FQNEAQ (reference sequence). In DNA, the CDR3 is TGTGCCAGCAGTGCCGGGACAGGGGTAATCGTCGACGAGCAGTACTTC. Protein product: CASSAGTGVIVDEQYF.

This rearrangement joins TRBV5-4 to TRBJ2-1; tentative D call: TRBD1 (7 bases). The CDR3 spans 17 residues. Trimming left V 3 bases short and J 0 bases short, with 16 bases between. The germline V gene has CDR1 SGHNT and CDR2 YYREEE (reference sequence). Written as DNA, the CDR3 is TGTGCCAGCAGCTCCGACGCGGGACAGAGCTCCTACAATGAGCAGTTCTTC. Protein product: CASSSDAGQSSYNEQFF.

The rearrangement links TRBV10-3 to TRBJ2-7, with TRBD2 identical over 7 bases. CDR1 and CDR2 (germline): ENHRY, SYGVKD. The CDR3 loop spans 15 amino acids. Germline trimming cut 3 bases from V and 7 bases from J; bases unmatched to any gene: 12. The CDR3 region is CAISDSLTASGEQYF. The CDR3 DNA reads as TGTGCCATCAGTGACTCGCTTACAGCTAGCGGTGAGCAGTACTTC.

In DNA, the CDR3 is TGCGCCAGCAGCCAGCCGACAGGGTTGGGCAATGAGCAGTTCTTC. Translation gives CASSQPTGLGNEQFF. The rearrangement joins TRBV4-1 to TRBJ2-1; 7 nucleotides match TRBD1. Unmatched junction bases numbered 8, after V lost 3 bases and J lost 6 bases. CDR3 size: 15 residues. Germline values: CDR1 MGHRA, CDR2 YSYEKL.

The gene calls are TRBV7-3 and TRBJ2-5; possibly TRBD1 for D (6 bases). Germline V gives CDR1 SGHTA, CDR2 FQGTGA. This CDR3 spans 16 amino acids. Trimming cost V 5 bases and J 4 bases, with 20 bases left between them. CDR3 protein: CASSPLTGLQGETQYF. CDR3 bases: TGTGCCAGCAGCCCCCTCACAGGGCTTCAGGGAGAGACCCAGTACTTC. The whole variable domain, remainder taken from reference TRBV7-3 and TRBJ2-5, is GAGVSQTPSNKVTEKGKYVELRCDPISGHTALYWYRQSLGQGPEFLIYFQGTGAADDSGLPNDRFFAVRPEGSVSTLKIQRTERGDSAVYLCASSPLTGLQGETQYFGPGTRLLVL.

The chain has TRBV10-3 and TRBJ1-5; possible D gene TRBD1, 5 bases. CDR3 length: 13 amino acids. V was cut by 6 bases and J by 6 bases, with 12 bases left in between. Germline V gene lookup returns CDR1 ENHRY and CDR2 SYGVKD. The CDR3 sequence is CAIRGGEGQPQHF. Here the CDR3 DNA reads TGTGCCATCAGGGGGGGGGAGGGTCAGCCCCAGCATTTT.

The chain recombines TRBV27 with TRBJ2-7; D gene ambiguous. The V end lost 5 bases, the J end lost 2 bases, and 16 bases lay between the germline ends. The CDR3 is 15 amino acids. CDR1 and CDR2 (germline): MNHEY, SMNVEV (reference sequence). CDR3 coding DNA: TGTGCCAGCAGTCCCCAGGTGGGCACGGCCTACGAGCAGTACTTC. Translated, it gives CASSPQVGTAYEQYF.

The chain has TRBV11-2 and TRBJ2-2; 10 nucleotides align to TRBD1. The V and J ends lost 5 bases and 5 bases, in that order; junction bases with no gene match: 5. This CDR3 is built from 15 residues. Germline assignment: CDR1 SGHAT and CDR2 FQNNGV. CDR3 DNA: TGTGCCAGCAGCCAAGGGACAGGGGATACCGGGGAGCTGTTTTTT. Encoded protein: CASSQGTGDTGELFF.

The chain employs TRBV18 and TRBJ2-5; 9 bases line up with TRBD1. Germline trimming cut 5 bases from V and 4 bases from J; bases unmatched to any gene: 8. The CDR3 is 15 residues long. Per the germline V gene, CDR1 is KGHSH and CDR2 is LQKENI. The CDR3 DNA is TGTGCCAGCTCAACGGGACAGGGACAGGGAGAGACCCAGTACTTC. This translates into CASSTGQGQGETQYF.

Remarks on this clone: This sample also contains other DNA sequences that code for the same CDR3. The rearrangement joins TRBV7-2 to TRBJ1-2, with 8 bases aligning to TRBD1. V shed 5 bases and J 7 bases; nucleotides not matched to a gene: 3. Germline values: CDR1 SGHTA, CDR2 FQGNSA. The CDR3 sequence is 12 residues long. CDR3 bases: TGTGCCAGCAGCCCAACAGGGGGTGGCTACACCTTC. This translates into CASSPTGGGYTF.

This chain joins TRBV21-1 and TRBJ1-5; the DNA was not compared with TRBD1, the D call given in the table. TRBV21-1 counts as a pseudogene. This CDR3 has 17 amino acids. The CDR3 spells CASSSSQETGSNQPQHF. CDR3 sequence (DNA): TGTGCCAGCAGCTCCTCCCAGGAGACAGGTAGCAATCAGCCCCAGCATTTT.

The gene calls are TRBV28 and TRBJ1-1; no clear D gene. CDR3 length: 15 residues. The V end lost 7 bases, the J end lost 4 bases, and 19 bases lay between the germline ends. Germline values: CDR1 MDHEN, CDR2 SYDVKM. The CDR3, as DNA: TGTGCCAGCACCCTAACGAGGGATTTGGGCACTGAAGCTTTCTTT. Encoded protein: CASTLTRDLGTEAFF.